The TCR beta chain described here comes from a study of early T cells in non-severe SARS-CoV-2 infection. Across the study: Investigators sequenced bulk RNA drawn from unsorted whole blood, and chains remained unpaired.

The sample holds many counts of this clonotype. This CDR3 contains 12 residues. Trimming removed 3 bases from V and 3 bases from J; junction bases left unmatched: 2. Germline V CDR1 and CDR2: SQVTM, ANQGSEA. Attachment of unique molecular identifiers to individual cDNA molecules was performed. A single record per CDR3 protein comes from TCRdb applying MiXCR to the 5' RACE reads. The sample carries tens of thousands of distinct CDR3 sequences, roughly 9.2% recorded once. This sequence originates from an adult who was a healthcare worker with PCR-confirmed SARS-CoV-2 infection or an uninfected control (not recorded which). This chain joins TRBV29-1 and TRBJ2-7, with 7 nucleotides matching TRBD2. Sequenced input: whole blood. The chain's CDR3 is CSVDGEGYEQYF. The CDR3 DNA reads as TGCAGCGTTGACGGGGAGGGCTACGAGCAGTACTTC.